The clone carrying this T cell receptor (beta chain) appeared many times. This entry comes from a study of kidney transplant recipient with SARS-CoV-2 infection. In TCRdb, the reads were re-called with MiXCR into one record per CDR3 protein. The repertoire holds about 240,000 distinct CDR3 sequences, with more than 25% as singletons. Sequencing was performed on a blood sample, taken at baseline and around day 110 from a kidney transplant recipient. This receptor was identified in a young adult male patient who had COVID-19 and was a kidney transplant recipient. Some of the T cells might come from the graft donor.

CDR3 bases: TGTGCCAGCAGGCCCCCGTCACTAGCTGGAAACAATGAGCAGTTCTTC. Translation gives CASRPPSLAGNNEQFF. The rearrangement joins TRBV7-9 to TRBJ2-1, with a tentative D call TRBD2 (6 bases). V was cut by 6 bases and J by 5 bases, with 20 bases left in between. Germline V gives CDR1 SEHNR, CDR2 FQNEAQ (reference sequence). This CDR3 is 16 amino acids long.